A single sample gave rise to the 9 T cell receptor beta chains below, sequenced in a study of blood T cell repertoires in COVID-19. Some clones are missing from TCRdb's copy, which holds only in-frame ones; the method was immunoSEQ multiplex PCR. The sample has fewer than 250,000 clones, around nine tenths seen once; the top ten hold 3% to 3.5%. The sample taken for sequencing was peripheral blood. Source of these receptors: a man aged 55 to 70 with acute or convalescent COVID-19.

The rearrangement links TRBV28 to TRBJ2-3, with 16 nucleotides matching TRBD2. Unmatched junction bases numbered 12, after V lost 6 bases and J lost 9 bases. Germline V lookup: CDR1 MDHEN, CDR2 SYDVKM. The CDR3 runs 17 residues. CDR3 in DNA: TGTGCCAGCAGCCCCCCGGGACTAGCGGGGGGGAGGATAACGCAGTATTTT. This codes for CASSPPGLAGGRITQYF.

The V call is TRBV7-2, the J call TRBJ2-7, with 7 bases that match TRBD1. The CDR3 covers 13 residues. The germline gives CDR1 SGHTA, CDR2 FQGNSA. The J segment lost 3 bases and the V segment lost 3 bases, leaving 2 bases of the junction unmatched. The CDR3 bases are TGTGCCAGCAGCTTGCACAGGGGCTACGAGCAGTACTTC. Translation: CASSLHRGYEQYF.

This chain links TRBV7-8 with TRBJ2-2, with TRBD1 matching 9 bases. Losses at the gene ends were 5 bases for V and 2 bases for J; bases not matched to a gene: 9. CDR1 and CDR2 from the germline V gene are SGHVS and FQNEAQ. This CDR3 spans 17 amino acids. CDR3 bases: TGTGCCAGCAGCGCCCGGACAGGGGCCACCAACACCGGGGAGCTGTTTTTT. Encoded protein: CASSARTGATNTGELFF.

This chain uses TRBV6-5 with TRBJ1-1; TRBD1 matches 10 bases. The V gene end was trimmed by 2 bases and the J gene end by 8 bases; junction bases not matched to a gene: 8. The CDR3 totals 15 residues. Germline CDR1 and CDR2: MNHEY and SVGAGI. The CDR3 spells CASSYLLSGQGEAFF. CDR3 coding DNA: TGTGCCAGCAGTTACCTACTATCGGGACAGGGGGAAGCTTTCTTT.

This clone occurred a few times. The chain combines TRBV6-1 with TRBJ1-1; the D is unclear. Looked up from germline, CDR1 is MNHNS and CDR2 is SASEGT. CDR3 length: 16 residues. V dropped 0 bases and J dropped 1 base, with 12 bases sitting between them. The CDR3 nucleotides are TGTGCCAGCAGTGAAGCGGGAGCCCCCAGGAACACTGAAGCTTTCTTT. Residues: CASSEAGAPRNTEAFF.

The V call is TRBV7-9, the J call TRBJ1-5; D might be TRBD1 (5 bases). Germline CDR1 reads SEHNR; CDR2 reads FQNEAQ (reference sequence). V was cut by 4 bases and J by 6 bases, with 13 bases left in between. This CDR3 region has 14 residues. The CDR3 nucleotides are TGTGCCAGCAGCTGGGAGGGGTCGGGTCAGCCCCAGCATTTT. Translation: CASSWEGSGQPQHF.

This sequence joins TRBV5-1 and TRBJ2-7, with D possibly being TRBD2 (6 bases). Germline values: CDR1 SGHRS, CDR2 YFSETQ. The CDR3 is 15 residues long. Trimming pared 0 bases from V and 6 bases from J, leaving 16 bases between. The CDR3 loop is CASSLGDGGGSEQYF. CDR3 in DNA: TGCGCCAGCAGCTTGGGGGATGGGGGAGGCTCCGAGCAGTACTTC.

V and J are TRBV9 and TRBJ1-1; D possibly corresponds to TRBD1 (5 bases). Trimming stripped 0 bases from V and 5 bases from J, with 8 bases between. Germline lookup yields CDR1 SGDLS and CDR2 YYNGEE. There are 13 residues in the CDR3. CDR3 DNA sequence: TGTGCCAGCAGCGTAGCGGAGGGGACTGAAGCTTTCTTT. Its translation: CASSVAEGTEAFF.

The V call is TRBV29-1, the J call TRBJ1-2; D is possibly TRBD1 (5 bases). The CDR3 consists of 15 residues. The ends were cut back, 3 bases at V and 2 bases at J, with 16 bases in the middle. Germline V CDR1 and CDR2: SQVTM, ANQGSEA. Here the CDR3 DNA reads TGCAGCGTTGAGGGGCTTCGTGGGGGGAACTATGGCTACACCTTC. This gives the protein CSVEGLRGGNYGYTF.